This T cell receptor beta chain stems from a study of blood T cell repertoires in COVID-19. Per germline, CDR1 SGDLS and CDR2 YYNGEE. This CDR3 spans 16 amino acids. Trimming took 0 bases from V and 0 from J, leaving 10 bases between them. The protocol was immunoSEQ multiplex PCR, while the TCRdb copy is restricted to in-frame clones and leaves out a portion. The sample includes around 400,000 clones, 70% to 90% of them seen just once. Sequencing was done on a sample of peripheral blood. V and J are TRBV9 and TRBJ1-5; TRBD1 might be the D (5 bases). The receptor was isolated from a woman in her fifties or sixties with COVID-19, enrolled during active disease. The CDR3, as DNA: TGTGCCAGCAGCGTAGGCGACAGCATTAGCAATCAGCCCCAGCATTTT. Residues: CASSVGDSISNQPQHF.